This TCR beta chain stems from a study of post-analysis software for immune sequencing data. Overall study results and limits: Same-batch preparations were strongly co-clustered by F measure. Controls had significantly higher normalized Chao1 diversity than multiple sclerosis patients. About five TRBV segments were more frequent in patients than controls; TRBV5-6, TRBV5-1 and TRBV20-1 belonged to this group.

This clonotype has a handful of counts. What it binds is not known. The CDR3 has 14 amino acids. With V trimmed by 5 bases and J by 3 bases, 5 bases remained unmatched. Germline V lookup: CDR1 SGHTA, CDR2 FQGTGA. cDNA libraries of TCR beta carried unique molecular identifiers. TCRdb fed the PCR reads into MiXCR, producing one record per CDR3 protein. The profile shows 750,000 to 950,000 distinct CDR3 sequences, approximately 57% of them singletons. The sequencing input was blood. The sequence was collected from a girl aged 10-17 years with multiple sclerosis. The rearrangement links TRBV7-3 to TRBJ1-2, with 8 bases identical to TRBD1. The CDR3 protein is CASSQTGDDYGYTF. The CDR3 coding sequence is TGTGCCAGCAGCCAGACAGGGGATGACTATGGCTACACCTTC.